These 14 T cell receptor beta chains were sequenced from one sample in a study of T cell changes during pregnancy in multiple sclerosis. Method: immunoSEQ multiplex PCR; TCRdb's copy keeps in-frame clones and lacks some. The table lists about 96,000 clones, around 92% of them singletons. The sequences come from peripheral blood, collected in the first trimester of pregnancy. These receptors came from a female donor with multiple sclerosis, enrolled in a pregnancy study.

J is TRBJ2-1 and V is TRBV27; TRBD2 matches at 13 bases. The CDR3 sequence is 18 residues long. CDR1 and CDR2 from the germline V gene are MNHEY and SMNVEV (reference sequence). V shed 4 bases, J shed 0 bases, and the junction held 6 bases outside the gene matches. Here the CDR3 reads CASSSTTSGRFSYNEQFF. The CDR3 DNA sequence: TGTGCCAGCAGTTCCACGACTAGCGGGAGGTTCTCCTACAATGAGCAGTTCTTC.

The CDR3 DNA reads as TGTGCCAGCAGCACAAGACTAGCGGGAGAGGGCGAGCAGTACTTC. Encoded protein: CASSTRLAGEGEQYF. This chain links TRBV9 with TRBJ2-7; 12 bases fit TRBD2. This CDR3 contains 15 residues. Germline V gene sequence: CDR1 SGDLS, CDR2 YYNGEE. With 4 bases clipped from V and 6 bases from J, the junction kept 8 bases outside the gene matches.

The V call is TRBV5-1, the J call TRBJ1-1; the D gene is possibly TRBD1 (6 bases). The V gene's germline CDR1 is SGHRS and CDR2 YFSETQ. V gave up 4 bases and J gave up 2 bases, with 12 bases separating them. This CDR3 has 14 residues. The DNA of the CDR3 is TGCGCCAGCAGCCCGGACAGACTTAACACTGAAGCTTTCTTT. It is translated as CASSPDRLNTEAFF.

This chain joins TRBV29-1 and TRBJ2-7, with 9 bases lining up with TRBD2. V lost 3 bases to trimming and J lost 7 bases; unmatched junction nucleotides: 7. Germline V lookup: CDR1 SQVTM, CDR2 ANQGSEA. The CDR3 runs 13 residues. This CDR3 is CSVEASGTREQYF. CDR3 nucleotides: TGCAGCGTTGAGGCTAGCGGGACTAGGGAGCAGTACTTC.

The genes are TRBV19 and TRBJ2-7, with D unclear. This CDR3 comprises 12 residues. Germline V gene lookup returns CDR1 LNHDA and CDR2 SQIVND (reference sequence). V was clipped by 6 bases and J by 4 bases, with 10 bases between them. The CDR3 sequence: CASSPSGYEQYF. The DNA of the CDR3 is TGTGCCAGTAGCCCCTCCGGGTACGAGCAGTACTTC.

The chain couples TRBV5-1 to TRBJ1-2; the match to TRBD1 covers 10 bases. The CDR3 has 14 residues. The V gene's germline CDR1 is SGHRS and CDR2 YFSETQ. V shed 0 bases, J shed 6 bases, and the junction held 2 bases outside the gene matches. The CDR3 protein is CASSLGGTGDGYTF. The CDR3 DNA follows: TGCGCCAGCAGCTTGGGGGGGACAGGGGATGGCTACACCTTC. Filled out from reference TRBV5-1 and TRBJ1-2, the complete variable domain reads KAGVTQTPRYLIKTRGQQVTLSCSPISGHRSVSWYQQTPGQGLQFLFEYFSETQRNKGNFPGRFSGRQFSNSRSEMNVSTLELGDSALYLCASSLGGTGDGYTFGSGTRLTVV.

Turning to this clone: Different DNA sequences within this sample yield the same CDR3. The V and J genes are TRBV7-6 and TRBJ2-1; a weak D match, TRBD2 (6 bases). The CDR3 sequence is 15 residues long. The ends were cut back, 3 bases at V and 4 bases at J, with 13 bases in the middle. The V gene's germline CDR1 is SGHVS and CDR2 FNYEAQ. The CDR3 nucleotides are TGTGCCAGCAGCTTGCGGGGCCGGGGGTACAATGAGCAGTTCTTC. This gives the protein CASSLRGRGYNEQFF.

The table lists this clone with a few counts. The chain couples TRBV28 to TRBJ1-1; TRBD1 agrees at 8 bases. CDR1 is MDHEN and CDR2 is SYDVKM in the germline V gene. V shed 4 bases and J 14 bases; nucleotides not matched to a gene: 9. The CDR3 contains 12 residues. The CDR3 bases are TGTGCCAGCAGTTCTGCAGACAGGGGCCTCTTCTTT. Residues: CASSSADRGLFF.

The J gene is TRBJ1-6, the V gene TRBV2; D is unclear. Germline loops: CDR1 SNHLY, CDR2 FYNNEI. The V end lost 8 bases, the J end lost 11 bases, and 13 bases lay between the germline ends. The CDR3 loop spans 12 amino acids. The CDR3 reads CASYVGVPPLHF. For the CDR3, the DNA is TGTGCCAGCTATGTCGGAGTTCCACCCCTCCACTTT.

V is TRBV7-2 and J is TRBJ2-1, with TRBD2 matching 8 bases. The ends lost 9 bases at V and 10 bases at J; junction bases unmatched: 5. The CDR3 has 11 residues. CDR1 and CDR2 from the germline V gene are SGHTA and FQGNSA. DNA of the CDR3: TGTGCCAGTATAGCGGGATGGGAGCAGTTCTTC. Protein sequence: CASIAGWEQFF.

The V and J genes are TRBV4-3 and TRBJ2-7; 7 bases are a match to TRBD1. The V segment lost 0 bases and the J segment 1 base; nucleotides outside the gene matches: 12. The CDR3 length is 18 residues. CDR1 is LGHNA and CDR2 is YSLEER in the germline V gene. The CDR3 protein is CASSQDPGGQESSYEQYF. The CDR3 DNA reads TGCGCCAGCAGCCAAGATCCGGGTGGACAGGAGTCTTCCTACGAGCAGTACTTC.

V is TRBV28 and J is TRBJ2-1; TRBD2 matches 12 bases. The V gene end was trimmed by 6 bases and the J gene end by 5 bases; junction bases not matched to a gene: 5. The germline CDR1 and CDR2 sequences are MDHEN and SYDVKM. The CDR3 runs to 15 residues. DNA for the CDR3: TGTGCCAGCAGGACTAGCGGGAGTGGGCACAATGAGCAGTTCTTC. It translates to CASRTSGSGHNEQFF.

This clone was counted a single time. V and J are TRBV2 and TRBJ1-3; D is uncertain. Germline assignment: CDR1 SNHLY and CDR2 FYNNEI. Trimming shortened V by 5 bases and J by 7 bases, and 12 bases separated the two germline ends. The length of the CDR3 is 13 residues. This CDR3 reads CASSSGGWNTIYF. In DNA, the CDR3 is TGTGCCAGCAGTTCCGGAGGATGGAACACCATATATTTT.

The CDR3 nucleotides read TGTGCCAGCAGCTTGATGCCAGGGCCTAGCACAGATACGCAGTATTTT. It codes for CASSLMPGPSTDTQYF. V gene TRBV5-8 combines with J gene TRBJ2-3; a weak D match, TRBD1 (5 bases). In germline, CDR1 is SGHTS, CDR2 YDEGEE. The CDR3 loop spans 16 amino acids. V dropped 1 base and J dropped 0 bases, with 12 bases sitting between them.